The 15 T cell receptor beta chains listed next were all sequenced from one sample in a study of T cell responses to AZD1222 COVID-19 vaccine. Profiled with immunoSEQ multiplex PCR; TCRdb holds only in-frame clones, not every one. The data hold 66,000 or so clones, with less than 85% observed a single time. The input for sequencing was peripheral blood, taken on day 0 of MenACWY control vaccination. These receptors were collected from an adult in good health.

The chain links TRBV6-5 to TRBJ2-7, with D tentatively TRBD2 (5 bases). The CDR3 is 13 amino acids. V gave up 6 bases and J gave up 4 bases, with 13 bases separating them. Germline V gene data show CDR1 as MNHEY and CDR2 as SVGAGI. CDR3 nucleotide sequence: TGTGCCAGCAGGACGGACTGGTCTTACGAGCAGTACTTC. Its translation: CASRTDWSYEQYF.

The rearrangement joins TRBV27 to TRBJ1-1; 8 nucleotides line up with TRBD1. The germline V gene has CDR1 MNHEY and CDR2 SMNVEV (reference sequence). With V trimmed by 5 bases and J by 4 bases, 12 bases remained unmatched. The CDR3 has 16 amino acids. As DNA, the CDR3 is TGTGCCAGCAGTAGACGGACAGGGACTCCTCTCACTGAAGCTTTCTTT. This translates into CASSRRTGTPLTEAFF.

J is TRBJ1-2 and V is TRBV5-1; 8 bases align to TRBD1. Germline CDR1 reads SGHRS; CDR2 reads YFSETQ. After removal of 1 base from V and 7 bases from J, the junction contained 6 bases not matched to a gene. This CDR3 has 14 residues. In DNA form, the CDR3 reads TGCGCCAGCAGCTTGTTCGGACAGGGCTCTGGCTACACCTTC. Amino acid sequence: CASSLFGQGSGYTF.

This chain uses TRBV5-1 with TRBJ2-6; D gene ambiguous. Germline-derived CDR1 and CDR2 are SGHRS and YFSETQ. Trimming took off 0 bases at V and 3 bases at J, with 10 bases between the two ends. This CDR3 spans 16 amino acids. CDR3 sequence (DNA): TGCGCCAGCAGCTTGGAGCCGGCGGATGGGGCCAACGTCCTGACTTTC. This encodes CASSLEPADGANVLTF.

The chain carries TRBV2 and TRBJ1-1; D is undetermined. Germline V lookup: CDR1 SNHLY, CDR2 FYNNEI. Trimming left V 6 bases short and J 8 bases short, with 13 bases between. This CDR3 is 12 amino acids long. In DNA form, the CDR3 reads TGTGCCAGCAGGAGGGTGGAGGGAGAAGCTTTCTTT. This codes for CASRRVEGEAFF.

This chain links TRBV30 with TRBJ2-7; 8 bases are a match to TRBD2. The germline CDR1 and CDR2 sequences are GTSNPN and SVGIG (reference sequence). The CDR3 consists of 14 residues. Losses at the gene ends were 5 bases for V and 1 base for J; bases not matched to a gene: 7. In nucleotides, the CDR3 is TGTGCCTGGGGACGCGGGGGGTGGTCCTACGAGCAGTACTTC. This encodes CAWGRGGWSYEQYF.

V usage is TRBV4-3 and J usage is TRBJ1-2; D is perhaps TRBD1 (6 bases). Trimming took 1 base from V and 8 from J, leaving 20 bases between them. This CDR3 has 16 residues. The germline V gene has CDR1 LGHNA and CDR2 YSLEER. The CDR3 sequence: CASSQGAGADFGGYTF. CDR3 nucleotide sequence: TGCGCCAGCAGCCAAGGGGCAGGGGCCGACTTTGGGGGCTACACCTTC.

The chain carries TRBV12-3 or TRBV12-4 and TRBJ1-4, with no clear D. The CDR3 consists of 13 residues. V lost 5 bases to trimming and J lost 11 bases, with 15 bases between them. The DNA of the CDR3 is TGTGCCAGCAGTACCCGGGAGAACGGGAAACTGTTTTTT. It yields the protein CASSTRENGKLFF.

The chain recombines TRBV21-1 with TRBJ1-5. TRBV21-1 is described as a pseudogene. This CDR3 contains 12 residues. The CDR3 protein is CASKVGNQPQHF. CDR3 coding DNA: TGTGCCAGCAAGGTAGGTAATCAGCCCCAGCATTTT.

The V and J genes are TRBV2 and TRBJ1-6, with 7 bases identical to TRBD1. V shed 6 bases and J 4 bases; nucleotides not matched to a gene: 9. The CDR3 loop spans 16 amino acids. Germline V gene lookup returns CDR1 SNHLY and CDR2 FYNNEI. This CDR3 reads CASSAAGTAYNSPLHF. The CDR3 DNA reads TGTGCCAGCAGCGCAGCCGGGACAGCTTATAATTCACCCCTCCACTTT.

This chain joins TRBV5-8 and TRBJ2-7; 8 nucleotides match TRBD1. J was trimmed by 6 bases and V by 4 bases; bases with no gene match: 15. The CDR3 contains 16 residues. CDR1 and CDR2 (germline): SGHTS, YDEGEE. The CDR3 DNA is TGTGCCAGCAGCCGTCCCCCCCAGGGGGCGATGGGCGAGCAGTACTTC. Amino acid sequence: CASSRPPQGAMGEQYF.

The CDR3 DNA reads as TGTGCTAGCCTCCAGTCAGGGCGTGAGCAGTTCTTC. Translation gives CASLQSGREQFF. The rearrangement uses TRBV12-5 and TRBJ2-1; D may be TRBD1 (5 bases). The germline CDR1 and CDR2 sequences are LGHNT and FRNRAP. Deletions cut 9 bases from V and 9 bases from J, with 15 bases between. This CDR3 comprises 12 residues.

By share, this clone ranks as medium-sized. The chain carries TRBV19 and TRBJ1-4, with TRBD1 as a possible D gene (6 bases). The V and J ends lost 2 bases and 8 bases respectively, with 12 bases between them. CDR1 is LNHDA, CDR2 SQIVND, per germline (reference sequence). The CDR3 is 14 amino acids. The CDR3 region is CASSISQGYEKLFF. CDR3 nucleotides: TGTGCCAGTAGTATAAGTCAGGGGTACGAAAAACTGTTTTTT. The variable domain in full, with the rest retrieved from reference TRBV19 and TRBJ1-4, is DGGITQSPKYLFRKEGQNVTLSCEQNLNHDAMYWYRQDPGQGLRLIYYSQIVNDFQKGDIAEGYSVSREKKESFPLTVTSAQKNPTAFYLCASSISQGYEKLFFGSGTQLSVL.

V usage is TRBV13 and J usage is TRBJ1-6; D gene unclear. With 0 bases removed from V and 9 bases from J, the gap between germline ends came to 3 bases. Germline V gene lookup returns CDR1 PRHDT and CDR2 FYEKMQ (reference sequence). The CDR3 length is 12 residues. The CDR3 DNA reads as TGTGCCAGCAGCTTAGGAGGTTCACCCCTCCACTTT. Amino acid sequence: CASSLGGSPLHF.

This clone was seen just once. The chain is built from TRBV19 and TRBJ2-1; tentatively, D is TRBD1 or TRBD2 (6 bases each). CDR1 LNHDA and CDR2 SQIVND come from the germline V gene (reference sequence). The V end lost 10 bases, the J end lost 14 bases, and 30 bases lay between the germline ends. The CDR3 sequence is 15 residues long. The CDR3 DNA is TGTGCCAATCTCCCCTACCCACTAGCCACGGAGGGGGAGTTCTTC. The encoded protein is CANLPYPLATEGEFF.